The T cell receptor (beta chain) under discussion was sequenced for a study of T-cell reconstitution after alpha-beta-depleted transplantation in children. In this sample, this clonotype turned up a few times. Germline V CDR1 and CDR2: SGHAT, FQNNGV. The length of the CDR3 is 18 residues. J gave up 7 bases and V 3 bases, and 19 bases lay outside the gene matches. Preparing the TCRbeta library involved the use of unique molecular identifiers. MiXCR, run by TCRdb on the PCR reads, gives a single entry per CDR3 protein. The sample shows about a million distinct CDR3 sequences, 25% to 30% of them seen only once.

The chain carries TRBV11-2 and TRBJ2-5; 8 nucleotides agree with TRBD2. This clonotype was sampled from a boy younger than two who had a stem cell transplant for SCID, so the T cells may come from the graft donor. Material: PBMCs, mostly from graft donor cells, obtained 360 days after TCRalphabeta/CD19-depleted stem cell transplant. The CDR3 DNA follows: TGTGCCAGCAGCTTCTTCCCTCGCGTTAGCGGGGTCAAAGGGACCCAGTACTTC. Encoded protein: CASSFFPRVSGVKGTQYF.